This T cell receptor beta chain was sequenced during a study of identical twins. The CDR3 length is 16 residues. Trimming left V 2 bases short and J 4 bases short, with 14 bases between. The germline V gene has CDR1 LNHDA and CDR2 SQIVND (reference sequence). TCRdb re-derived calls from the 5' RACE reads in MiXCR, one entry per CDR3 protein. The repertoire consists of 1.5 million or so distinct CDR3 sequences, with less than 35% occurring once and the leading ten covering more than 0.25%. The TCR originated in a newborn girl in good health. The sequencing sample was made of cord blood. The genes are TRBV19 and TRBJ1-4; tentative D call: TRBD1 (6 bases). The DNA for the CDR3 is TGTGCCAGTAGTATACCGCAGGGACACTTTAATGAAAAACTGTTTTTT. Translation: CASSIPQGHFNEKLFF.